Each of the 23 T cell receptor beta chains below was sequenced from the same sample in a study of T cells in Graves' hyperthyroidism and ophthalmopathy. Amplified regions were TCR beta CDR3 sequences from RNA transcripts. The TCR CDR3 was amplified in a first-round RT-PCR using the HTBI primer set. TCRdb analysed the multiplex PCR reads with MiXCR anew, one entry per CDR3 protein. The sample consists of under 700,000 distinct CDR3 sequences, over 15% of them appearing once. Source material: blood. These receptors all stem from a woman aged 18-29 years with Graves' hyperthyroidism.

V is TRBV6-2 or TRBV6-3 and J is TRBJ1-5; TRBD1 might be the D (6 bases). With 6 bases removed from V and 0 bases from J, the gap between germline ends came to 9 bases. This CDR3 is 14 amino acids long. Per the germline V gene, CDR1 is MNHEY and CDR2 is SVGEGT. Written as DNA, the CDR3 is TGTGCCAGCAGCAGGGACAATAGCAATCAGCCCCAGCATTTT. Translation gives CASSRDNSNQPQHF.

This clonotype was picked up a small number of times. A much larger clone lies one base from this, so it may be a read error. This rearrangement joins TRBV12-3 or TRBV12-4 to TRBJ2-3; no definite D call. The CDR3 spans 16 residues. The DNA for the CDR3 is TGTGCCAGCAGTTTAGTACTCGGGCGGAACACAGATACGCGGTATTTT. As protein: CASSLVLGRNTDTRYF.

This clonotype was seen only a few times. V usage is TRBV5-1 and J usage is TRBJ1-5; unclear D gene. The CDR3 loop spans 18 amino acids. Germline CDR1 SGHRS, CDR2 YFSETQ. V dropped 4 bases and J dropped 4 bases, with 24 bases sitting between them. The CDR3 DNA reads as TGCGCCAGCAGCCGGGAGCCAAGGAACGCGGGAGGAAATCAGCCCCAGCATTTT. Amino acid sequence: CASSREPRNAGGNQPQHF.

This clonotype was detected only a few times. V and J are TRBV5-8 and TRBJ1-3; no definite D call. The germline gives CDR1 SGHTS, CDR2 YDEGEE. The CDR3 extends over 17 amino acids. The V and J ends lost 0 bases and 3 bases respectively, with 16 bases between them. This CDR3 is CASSLARKTPYGNTIYF. In DNA, the CDR3 is TGTGCCAGCAGCTTGGCCAGGAAGACGCCCTATGGAAACACCATATATTTT.

CDR3: CASSLASHNSPLHF. CDR3 nucleotide sequence: TGTGCCAGCAGCTTAGCCAGCCATAATTCACCCCTCCACTTT. This chain joins TRBV7-2 and TRBJ1-6; D gene unclear. Germline V gene lookup returns CDR1 SGHTA and CDR2 FQGNSA. The V gene lost 0 bases and the J gene lost 5 bases, with 5 bases spanning the gap. This CDR3 contains 14 residues.

This clonotype was recorded at least ten times. The limits of the CDR3 on the DNA are not certain, so only TCRdb's listed CDR3 is given. The rearrangement links TRBV27 to TRBJ1-2; whether TRBD1, the table's D call, matches the DNA was not checked. The germline V gene has CDR1 MNHEY and CDR2 SMNVEV (reference sequence). Termini included, the CDR3 measures 15 amino acids. This CDR3 is CASSLGTGAGYGYTF.

This clonotype was seen a handful of times. The chain links TRBV24-1 to TRBJ2-1; possible D gene TRBD2, 7 bases. Trimming removed 6 bases at V and 2 bases at J, with 13 bases between. CDR3 size: 15 residues. CDR1 is KGHDR, CDR2 SFDVKD, per germline. For the CDR3, the DNA is TGTGCCACCAGTCCCAAGGGGGGGGCCTACAATGAGCAGTTCTTC. Residues: CATSPKGGAYNEQFF.

The rearrangement joins TRBV11-2 to TRBJ2-1, with 11 bases lining up with TRBD2. The CDR3 spans 17 residues. CDR1 is SGHAT, CDR2 FQNNGV, per germline. V dropped 1 base and J dropped 7; count of bases not matched to a gene: 9. The DNA of the CDR3 is TGTGCCAGCAGCTTAGCTAGTAAGACTAGCGGGAAAAATGAGCAGTTCTTC. The encoded protein is CASSLASKTSGKNEQFF.

V is TRBV24-1 and J is TRBJ1-2, with no clear D. This CDR3 is built from 13 residues. Trimming left V 2 bases short and J 7 bases short, with 10 bases between. The V gene's germline CDR1 is KGHDR and CDR2 SFDVKD. The DNA of the CDR3 is TGTGCCACCAGTGATTGGGCGGGTTTTGGCTACACCTTC. Translating gives CATSDWAGFGYTF.

The sample holds many counts of this clonotype. The J gene is TRBJ2-1, the V gene TRBV12-3 or TRBV12-4; 13 bases agree with TRBD2. V was clipped by 5 bases and J by 4 bases; unmatched bases: 5. The CDR3 covers 16 residues. CDR3 protein: CASSPRGLAGYNEQFF. The CDR3 coding sequence is TGTGCCAGCAGTCCCCGGGGACTAGCGGGGTACAATGAGCAGTTCTTC.

This clonotype has more than one count but fewer than ten. The V gene is TRBV10-1, the J gene TRBJ2-1, with 10 positions matching TRBD1. With 6 bases clipped from V and 10 bases from J, the junction kept 9 bases outside the gene matches. The CDR3 contains 14 residues. The germline CDR1 and CDR2 sequences are WNHNN and SYGVQD (reference sequence). CDR3 bases: TGCGCCAGCAGCTTGACAGGGGGCGCGGAGGAGCAGTTCTTC. Its protein product is CASSLTGGAEEQFF.

With respect to this clonotype: The missing conserved phenylalanine or tryptophan at the end of this CDR3 makes a read error likely. The gene calls are TRBV5-8 and TRBJ2-7; possible D gene TRBD1, 6 bases. Germline-derived CDR1 and CDR2 are SGHTS and YDEGEE. The V and J ends lost 1 base and 1 base respectively, with 15 bases between them. This CDR3 has 16 residues. In DNA form, the CDR3 reads TGTGCCAGCAGCTTGTTACTGGGGGCTGGATCCTACGAGCAGTACTCC. Translated, it gives CASSLLLGAGSYEQYS.

The gene calls are TRBV6-5 and TRBJ2-1, with D possibly TRBD2 on 5 matching bases. Trimming left V 8 bases short and J 9 bases short, with 11 bases between. Germline V lookup: CDR1 MNHEY, CDR2 SVGAGI. This CDR3 comprises 11 residues. The CDR3 is CASEGPIEQFF. The CDR3 DNA reads TGTGCCAGCGAGGGCCCGATTGAGCAGTTCTTC.

This clonotype was seen a few times. CDR3 nucleotide sequence: TGTGCCAGCAGTCGCGGGACAGGGGAAAATGAGCAGTTCTTC. Amino acid sequence: CASSRGTGENEQFF. This chain joins TRBV6-1 and TRBJ2-1; 10 bases match TRBD1. Germline V gene sequence: CDR1 MNHNS, CDR2 SASEGT. With V trimmed by 5 bases and J by 7 bases, 5 bases remained unmatched. The CDR3 length is 14 residues.

This clonotype appeared many times. CDR3 in amino acids: CASSTPSSGNSYEQYF. The CDR3 region has the DNA TGTGCCAGCAGTACCCCAAGTAGCGGGAACTCCTACGAGCAGTACTTC. This sequence joins TRBV28 and TRBJ2-7; 8 nucleotides align to TRBD2. With 5 bases clipped from V and 0 bases from J, the junction kept 9 bases outside the gene matches. Germline CDR1 reads MDHEN; CDR2 reads SYDVKM. CDR3 length equals 16 residues.

This clonotype was detected ten times or more. CDR3 amino acids: CASSFSGRGTGELFF. The CDR3 DNA sequence: TGTGCCAGCAGCTTCTCCGGGAGGGGCACCGGGGAGCTGTTTTTT. The chain uses TRBV7-6 and TRBJ2-2; 8 bases agree with TRBD2. CDR3 length equals 15 residues. The germline CDR1 and CDR2 sequences are SGHVS and FNYEAQ. Losses at the gene ends were 3 bases for V and 4 bases for J; bases not matched to a gene: 4.

This clonotype has a handful of counts. This sequence joins TRBV20-1 and TRBJ2-7; D may be TRBD1 or TRBD2 (5 bases each). Looked up from germline, CDR1 is DFQATT and CDR2 is SNEGSKA (reference sequence). V dropped 5 bases and J dropped 2 bases, with 16 bases sitting between them. The CDR3 length is 14 residues. For the CDR3, the DNA is TGCAGTGCTGGGGGAGCTGGTCTCCCCTACGAGCAGTACTTC. This codes for CSAGGAGLPYEQYF.

This clonotype was seen ten or more times. The genes are TRBV19 and TRBJ2-1; no firm D call. CDR1 and CDR2 from the germline V gene are LNHDA and SQIVND (reference sequence). V dropped 1 base and J dropped 3 bases, with 13 bases sitting between them. This CDR3 has 16 amino acids. The CDR3 sequence: CASSIVGLDFYNEQFF. The CDR3 nucleotides are TGTGCCAGTAGTATAGTCGGGCTAGACTTCTACAATGAGCAGTTCTTC.

V and J are TRBV9 and TRBJ2-5; D uncertain. Between the trimmed V and J ends, which lost 0 bases and 5 bases, there was a span of 11 bases. The CDR3 runs to 14 residues. Germline assignment: CDR1 SGDLS and CDR2 YYNGEE. CDR3 region: CASSVGVAWETQYF. The CDR3 nucleotides are TGTGCCAGCAGCGTAGGAGTAGCTTGGGAGACCCAGTACTTC.

At least ten counts were recorded for this clonotype. The chain combines TRBV12-3 or TRBV12-4 with TRBJ1-4; D is unclear. The CDR3 extends over 12 amino acids. V was pared by 5 bases and J by 7 bases, with 8 bases between. Written as DNA, the CDR3 is TGTGCCAGCAGTCTGCGGGGTGAAAAACTGTTTTTT. Encoded protein: CASSLRGEKLFF.

This clonotype was seen many times. This chain's CDR3 is CASSDYGSYEQYF. In DNA, the CDR3 is TGCGCCAGCAGTGATTACGGATCCTACGAGCAGTACTTC. The V and J genes are TRBV10-1 and TRBJ2-7; D is unresolved. CDR3 length equals 13 residues. Germline CDR1 and CDR2: WNHNN and SYGVQD (reference sequence). With 3 bases removed from V and 1 base from J, the gap between germline ends came to 7 bases.

This clonotype has ten or more counts. J is TRBJ1-1 and V is TRBV20-1, with D hard to call. CDR3 size: 16 residues. Germline CDR1 is DFQATT and CDR2 is SNEGSKA (reference sequence). V lost 0 bases, J lost 1 base, and 15 bases lay in between. The CDR3 DNA sequence: TGCAGTGCTAGAGATTATTCAAGTAATGGGAACACTGAAGCTTTCTTT. Amino acid sequence: CSARDYSSNGNTEAFF.

The genes are TRBV5-1 and TRBJ1-2, with 8 nucleotides matching TRBD1. The J segment lost 3 bases and the V segment lost 4 bases, leaving 17 bases of the junction unmatched. Germline CDR1 SGHRS, CDR2 YFSETQ. CDR3 size: 18 residues. CDR3 region: CASSLSSQGARRYYGYTF. In nucleotides, the CDR3 is TGCGCCAGCAGCCTCTCCTCCCAGGGGGCGCGAAGGTACTATGGCTACACCTTC.